This TCR beta chain was identified during a study of T cell repertoires in cytomegalovirus infection. On the study more broadly: Based on public TCR beta signatures, there were indications of CMV infection and of a matching HLA type.

CDR1 and CDR2 from the germline V gene are DFQATT and SNEGSKA (reference sequence). Trimming at V came to 6 bases and at J to 2 bases, leaving 6 bases not matched to a gene. The CDR3 length is 14 residues. TCRdb re-called the reads through MiXCR, storing one row per CDR3 protein. The sample has some 400,000 distinct CDR3 sequences; about 33% are singletons. Notes on this clonotype: Its target is not known.

Study results and limitations: Identification of carriers of CMV plus the relevant HLA was performed using cumulative public TCR beta family frequency. CMV-specific TCR beta clonotypes restricted by HLA-C were the ones dominating the ex vivo response.

The chain joins TRBV20-1 to TRBJ1-3; 8 bases agree with TRBD1. Sequencing was carried out using PBMCs. This receptor was taken from a human donor in good health (CMV status not recorded). Some clones in this sample may be carry-over from other donors' samples. CDR3 DNA: TGCAGTGCCAAACCGACAGGGGCTGGAAACACCATATATTTT. Translated: CSAKPTGAGNTIYF.